This entry features one T cell receptor (beta chain) sequence. The data originate from a study of somatic mutations in cytotoxic T cells in rheumatoid arthritis. Only in-frame clones appear in the TCRdb table, and some are missing; sequencing was by immunoSEQ multiplex PCR. The sample shows 15,000 to 20,000 clones, 77% of them seen only once. CDR1 is SGHRS and CDR2 is YFSETQ in the germline V gene. V dropped 0 bases and J dropped 1; count of bases not matched to a gene: 2. The CDR3 contains 15 residues. The rearrangement links TRBV5-1 to TRBJ2-3, with 7 bases that match TRBD2. The receptor was derived from an adult with rheumatoid arthritis. Sequences were obtained from CD8+ T cells sorted from blood. The CDR3 bases are TGCGCCAGCAGCTTGGATGGGAGGGGCACAGATACGCAGTATTTT. It encodes CASSLDGRGTDTQYF.